These 5 T cell receptor beta chains were sequenced from one sample in a study of shared clonotypes between healthy human individuals. TCRdb's copy holds only in-frame clones and misses some; the assay was immunoSEQ multiplex PCR. The data contain approximately 2.4 million clones, approximately 96% of them singletons. Sequencing input: naive CD4+ T cells sorted from blood. As for subset: CD45RA+ positively selected. These receptors were taken from a man between 18 and 35 years old in good health.

The CDR3, as DNA: TGTGCCAGCAGTTACACGTCTCAACAGGGGGAGACCCAGTACTTC. It yields the protein CASSYTSQQGETQYF. This chain links TRBV6-6 with TRBJ2-5; 7 bases line up with TRBD1. Germline trimming cut 2 bases from V and 5 bases from J; bases unmatched to any gene: 8. CDR1 is MNHNY and CDR2 is SVGAGI in the germline V gene (reference sequence). This CDR3 has 15 residues.

The V gene is TRBV28, the J gene TRBJ1-6; 9 nucleotides agree with TRBD1. The V segment lost 5 bases and the J segment 8 bases; nucleotides outside the gene matches: 4. This CDR3 spans 14 amino acids. Germline V gene data show CDR1 as MDHEN and CDR2 as SYDVKM. The CDR3 sequence is CASSTGTGYSPLHF. DNA of the CDR3: TGTGCCAGCAGTACCGGGACAGGGTATTCACCCCTCCACTTT.

The chain employs TRBV7-9 and TRBJ2-1; a possible D gene is TRBD2 (6 bases). Trimming shortened V by 2 bases and J by 0 bases, and 14 bases separated the two germline ends. The germline CDR1 and CDR2 sequences are SEHNR and FQNEAQ (reference sequence). The CDR3 extends over 17 amino acids. The CDR3 loop reads CASSLYGGKSSYNEQFF. Written as DNA, the CDR3 is TGTGCCAGCAGCTTATACGGCGGGAAAAGCTCCTACAATGAGCAGTTCTTC.

This clone was recorded only once. The identical CDR3 is also encoded by other nucleotide sequences in the sample. The genes are TRBV29-1 and TRBJ1-1; the D gene is possibly TRBD1 (5 bases). Germline V gene sequence: CDR1 SQVTM, CDR2 ANQGSEA. The CDR3 runs 12 residues. V lost 1 base and J lost 5, with 8 bases in between. CDR3 protein: CSVEVGGTEAFF. DNA for the CDR3: TGCAGCGTTGAAGTGGGGGGAACTGAAGCTTTCTTT.

The V call is TRBV6-6, the J call TRBJ2-7; either TRBD1 or TRBD2 may supply D (5 bases each). Trimming removed 5 bases from V and 0 bases from J, with 11 bases in between. Germline lookup yields CDR1 MNHNY and CDR2 SVGAGI (reference sequence). The CDR3 runs to 14 residues. The CDR3 reads CASSRLGASYEQYF. The CDR3 bases are TGTGCCAGCAGTCGTCTCGGGGCCTCCTACGAGCAGTACTTC.